This T cell receptor beta chain appears in the sequencing data of a study of T cells in Graves' hyperthyroidism and ophthalmopathy. This clonotype was counted ten times or more. Amplified TCR beta CDR3 regions came from RNA transcripts. Primed by the HTBI set, a first-round RT-PCR was run on the TCR CDR3. TCRdb called the multiplex PCR reads again in MiXCR, with one record for every CDR3 protein. This sample has approximately 600,000 distinct CDR3 sequences; less than 25% occur once, and the top ten carry about 35%. Trimming left V 5 bases short and J 1 base short, with 8 bases between. This CDR3 has 14 residues. Germline-derived CDR1 and CDR2 are MNHEY and SMNVEV (reference sequence). Subjects with ophthalmopathy showed a Clinical Activity Score no lower than 3, a NOSPECS grade no lower than 4, and a duration shorter than 3 months. Patients were excluded because of uncontrolled infection, other autoimmune disease, pregnancy or lactation. On the basis of clinical symptoms, serum thyroxine and TRAb, thyroid ultrasound and orbital computed tomography, diagnoses were made. Fresh peripheral blood, 8 to 10 ml, was the source of the PBMCs.

The sequenced material came from blood. The sequence was obtained from a man aged 25-45 years with Graves' ophthalmopathy. The genes are TRBV27 and TRBJ2-2; the D is unclear. For the CDR3, the DNA is TGTGCCAGCAGTCTGTTAGAGAACACCGGGGAGCTGTTTTTT. As protein: CASSLLENTGELFF.